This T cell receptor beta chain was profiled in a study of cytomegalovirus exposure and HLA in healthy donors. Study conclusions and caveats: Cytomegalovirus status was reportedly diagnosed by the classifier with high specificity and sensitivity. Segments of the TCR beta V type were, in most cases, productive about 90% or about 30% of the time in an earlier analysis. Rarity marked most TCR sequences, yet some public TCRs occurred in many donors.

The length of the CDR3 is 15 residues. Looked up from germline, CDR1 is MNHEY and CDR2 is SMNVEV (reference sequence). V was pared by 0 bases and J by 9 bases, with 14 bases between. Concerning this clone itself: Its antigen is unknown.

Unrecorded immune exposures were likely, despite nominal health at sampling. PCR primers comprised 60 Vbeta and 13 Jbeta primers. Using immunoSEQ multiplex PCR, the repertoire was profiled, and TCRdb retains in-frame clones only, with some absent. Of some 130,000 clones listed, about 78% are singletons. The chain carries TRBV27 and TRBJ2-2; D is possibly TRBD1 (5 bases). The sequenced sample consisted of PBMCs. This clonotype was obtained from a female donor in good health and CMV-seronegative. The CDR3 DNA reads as TGTGCCAGCAGTTTATCCCAGGGAATAGTCCGGGAGCTGTTTTTT. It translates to CASSLSQGIVRELFF.